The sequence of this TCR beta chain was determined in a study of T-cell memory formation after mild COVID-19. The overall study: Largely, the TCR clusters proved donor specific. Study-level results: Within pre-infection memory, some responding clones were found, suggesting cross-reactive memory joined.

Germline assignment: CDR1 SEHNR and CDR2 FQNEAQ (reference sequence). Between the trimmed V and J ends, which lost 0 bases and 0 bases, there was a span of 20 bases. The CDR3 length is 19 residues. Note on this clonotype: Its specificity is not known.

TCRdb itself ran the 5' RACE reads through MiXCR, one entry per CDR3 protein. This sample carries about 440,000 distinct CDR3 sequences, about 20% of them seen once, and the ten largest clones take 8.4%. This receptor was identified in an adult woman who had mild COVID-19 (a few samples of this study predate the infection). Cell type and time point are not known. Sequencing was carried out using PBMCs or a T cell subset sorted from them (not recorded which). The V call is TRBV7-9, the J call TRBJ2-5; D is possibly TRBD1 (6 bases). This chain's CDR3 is CASSLAGGGWGLNQETQYF. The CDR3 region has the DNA TGTGCCAGCAGCTTAGCTGGGGGCGGTTGGGGCCTCAACCAAGAGACCCAGTACTTC.